This TCR beta chain is drawn from a study of T cells in Graves' hyperthyroidism and ophthalmopathy. Study outcomes and limitations: Most expanded thyroid clonotypes above 0.001 recurred in blood. Ophthalmopathy onset followed model prediction by a median about six months.

Diagnosis of hyperthyroidism was new in patients aged 18 to 65, and its duration was under 2 months. Fresh 10 ml peripheral blood yielded PBMCs. There were TCR beta CDR3 regions amplified from RNA transcripts. HTBI primers were used for first-round RT-PCR of the TCR CDR3. One entry per CDR3 protein, called by TCRdb with MiXCR from the multiplex PCR reads. The sample includes 350,000 or so distinct CDR3 sequences, 21% of them seen just once. V was clipped by 2 bases and J by 2 bases, with 12 bases between them. Per germline, CDR1 SGHTA and CDR2 FQGNSA. The CDR3 extends over 15 amino acids. Note on this clonotype: The antigen remains undetermined.

The receptor was derived from a woman aged 45-60 years with Graves' hyperthyroidism. Specimen: blood. The chain joins TRBV7-2 to TRBJ1-1; D is perhaps TRBD1 (5 bases). Written as DNA, the CDR3 is TGTGCCAGCAGCTTATACGGACAAGCCAACACTGAAGCTTTCTTT. Amino acids: CASSLYGQANTEAFF.